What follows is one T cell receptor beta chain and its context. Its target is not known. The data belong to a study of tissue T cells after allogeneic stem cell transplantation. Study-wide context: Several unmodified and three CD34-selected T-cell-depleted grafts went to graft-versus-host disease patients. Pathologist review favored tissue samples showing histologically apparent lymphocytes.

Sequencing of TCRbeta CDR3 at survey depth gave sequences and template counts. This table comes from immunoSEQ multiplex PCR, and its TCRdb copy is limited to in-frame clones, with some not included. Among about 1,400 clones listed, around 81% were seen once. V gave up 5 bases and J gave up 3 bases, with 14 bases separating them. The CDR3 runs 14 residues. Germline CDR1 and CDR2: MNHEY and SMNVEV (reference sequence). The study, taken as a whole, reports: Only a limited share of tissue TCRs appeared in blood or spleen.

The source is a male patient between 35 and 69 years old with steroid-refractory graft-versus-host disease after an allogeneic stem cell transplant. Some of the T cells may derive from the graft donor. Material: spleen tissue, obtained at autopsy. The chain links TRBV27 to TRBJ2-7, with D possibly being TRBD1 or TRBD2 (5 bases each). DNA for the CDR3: TGTGCCAGCAGTCTCGGGACCAGGCTCTACGAGCAGTACTTC. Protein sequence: CASSLGTRLYEQYF.